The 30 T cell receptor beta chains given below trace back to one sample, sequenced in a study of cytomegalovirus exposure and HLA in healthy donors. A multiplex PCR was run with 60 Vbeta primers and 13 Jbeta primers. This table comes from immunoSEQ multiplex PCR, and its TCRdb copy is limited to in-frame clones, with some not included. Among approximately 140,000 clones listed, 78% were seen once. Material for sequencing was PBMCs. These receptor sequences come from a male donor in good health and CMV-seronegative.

CDR3 sequence reads: CATRTGGGGELFF. As DNA, the CDR3 is TGTGCCACCCGGACAGGGGGAGGCGGGGAGCTGTTTTTT. V and J are TRBV19 and TRBJ2-2, with 10 bases fitting TRBD1. The CDR3 has 13 amino acids. Germline V gene sequence: CDR1 LNHDA, CDR2 SQIVND (reference sequence). V gave up 10 bases and J gave up 7 bases; unmatched junction bases: 6.

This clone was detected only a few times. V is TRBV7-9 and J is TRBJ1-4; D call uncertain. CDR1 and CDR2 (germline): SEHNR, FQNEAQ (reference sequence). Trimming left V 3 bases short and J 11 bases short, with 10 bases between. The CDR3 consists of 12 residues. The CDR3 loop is CASSFPFRKLFF. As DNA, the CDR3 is TGTGCCAGCAGCTTCCCTTTCAGGAAACTGTTTTTT.

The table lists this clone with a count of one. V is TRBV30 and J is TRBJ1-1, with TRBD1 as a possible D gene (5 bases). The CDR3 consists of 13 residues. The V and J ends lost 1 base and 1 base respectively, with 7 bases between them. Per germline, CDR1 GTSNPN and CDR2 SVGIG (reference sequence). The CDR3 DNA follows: TGTGCCTGGAGTGCCACAGGGAACACTGAAGCTTTCTTT. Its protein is CAWSATGNTEAFF. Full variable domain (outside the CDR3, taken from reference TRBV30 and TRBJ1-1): SQTIHQWPATLVQPVGSPLSLECTVEGTSNPNLYWYRQAAGRGLQLLFYSVGIGQISSEVPQNLSASRPQDRQFILSSKKLLLSDSGFYLCAWSATGNTEAFFGQGTRLTVV.

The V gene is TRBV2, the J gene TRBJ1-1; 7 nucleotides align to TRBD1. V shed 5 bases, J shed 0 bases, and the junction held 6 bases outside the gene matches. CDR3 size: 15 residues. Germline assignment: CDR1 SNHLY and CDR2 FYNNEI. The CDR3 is CASSSEGALNTEAFF. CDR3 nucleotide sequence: TGTGCCAGCAGTTCAGAGGGGGCCCTGAACACTGAAGCTTTCTTT.

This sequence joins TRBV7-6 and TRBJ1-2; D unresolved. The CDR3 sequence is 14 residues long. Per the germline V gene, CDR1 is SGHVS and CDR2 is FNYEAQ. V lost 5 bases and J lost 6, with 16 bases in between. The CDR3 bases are TGTGCCAGCAGCAAGTTAGCGGATGGAAATGGCTACACCTTC. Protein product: CASSKLADGNGYTF.

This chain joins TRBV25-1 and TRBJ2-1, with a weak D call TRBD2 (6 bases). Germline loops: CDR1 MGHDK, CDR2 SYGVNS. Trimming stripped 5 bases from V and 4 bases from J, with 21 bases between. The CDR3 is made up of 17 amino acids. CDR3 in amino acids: CASSQRVAAGSYNEQFF. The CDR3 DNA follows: TGTGCCAGCAGTCAACGCGTAGCGGCAGGGTCATACAATGAGCAGTTCTTC.

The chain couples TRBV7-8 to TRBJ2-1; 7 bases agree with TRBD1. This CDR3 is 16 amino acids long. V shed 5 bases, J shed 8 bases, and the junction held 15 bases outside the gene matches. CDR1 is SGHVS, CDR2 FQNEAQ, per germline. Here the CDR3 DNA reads TGTGCCAGCAGCCGGAAGCGCGACAGGGCCGCCGATGAGCAGTTCTTC. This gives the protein CASSRKRDRAADEQFF.

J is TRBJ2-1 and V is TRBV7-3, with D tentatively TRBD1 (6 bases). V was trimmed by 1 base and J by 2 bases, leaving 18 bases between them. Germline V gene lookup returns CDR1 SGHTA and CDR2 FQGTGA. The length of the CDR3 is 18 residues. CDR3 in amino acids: CASSLIAHRVPTYNEQFF. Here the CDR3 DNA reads TGTGCCAGCAGCTTAATTGCCCACAGGGTTCCTACCTACAATGAGCAGTTCTTC.

Written as DNA, the CDR3 is TGTGCCAGCAGCTTAACAGGGGGGACAACTAATGAAAAACTGTTTTTT. As protein: CASSLTGGTTNEKLFF. The genes are TRBV7-9 and TRBJ1-4; 8 nucleotides agree with TRBD1. V shed 2 bases, J shed 0 bases, and the junction held 2 bases outside the gene matches. The CDR3 loop spans 16 amino acids. Germline-derived CDR1 and CDR2 are SEHNR and FQNEAQ (reference sequence). Looking up the rest from reference TRBV7-9 and TRBJ1-4 gives the full variable domain: DTGVSQNPRHKITKRGQNVTFRCDPISEHNRLYWYRQTLGQGPEFLTYFQNEAQLEKSRLLSDRFSAERPKGSFSTLEIQRTEQGDSAMYLCASSLTGGTTNEKLFFGSGTQLSVL.

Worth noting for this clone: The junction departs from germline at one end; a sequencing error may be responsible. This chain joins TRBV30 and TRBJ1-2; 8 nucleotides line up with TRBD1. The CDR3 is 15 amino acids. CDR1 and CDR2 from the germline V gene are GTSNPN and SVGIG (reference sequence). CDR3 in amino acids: CPWSLLQGALSGYTF. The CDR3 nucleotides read TGTCCCTGGAGTTTACTTCAGGGGGCGCTTAGTGGCTACACCTTC.

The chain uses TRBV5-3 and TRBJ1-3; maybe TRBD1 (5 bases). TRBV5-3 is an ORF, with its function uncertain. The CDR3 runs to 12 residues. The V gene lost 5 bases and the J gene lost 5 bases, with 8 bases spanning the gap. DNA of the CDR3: TGTGCCAGAAGACAGGACAGAAACACCATATATTTT. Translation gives CARRQDRNTIYF.

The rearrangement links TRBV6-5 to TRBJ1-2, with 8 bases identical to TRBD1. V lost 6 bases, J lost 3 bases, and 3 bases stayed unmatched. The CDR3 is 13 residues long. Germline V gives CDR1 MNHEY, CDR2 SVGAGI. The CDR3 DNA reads TGTGCCAGCAGGAGGGGACAGGACTATGGCTACACCTTC. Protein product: CASRRGQDYGYTF.

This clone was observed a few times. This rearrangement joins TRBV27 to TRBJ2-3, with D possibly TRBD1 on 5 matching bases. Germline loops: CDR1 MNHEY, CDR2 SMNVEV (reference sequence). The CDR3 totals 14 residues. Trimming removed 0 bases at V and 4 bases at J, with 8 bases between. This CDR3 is CASSLSWGADTQYF. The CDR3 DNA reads TGTGCCAGCAGTTTATCTTGGGGCGCAGATACGCAGTATTTT.

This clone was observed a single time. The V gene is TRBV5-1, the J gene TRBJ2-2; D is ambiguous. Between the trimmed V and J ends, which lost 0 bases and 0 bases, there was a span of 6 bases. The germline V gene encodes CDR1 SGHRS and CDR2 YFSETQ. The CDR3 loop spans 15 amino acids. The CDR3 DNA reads TGCGCCAGCAGCTTGGACAATCCGAACACCGGGGAGCTGTTTTTT. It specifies CASSLDNPNTGELFF.

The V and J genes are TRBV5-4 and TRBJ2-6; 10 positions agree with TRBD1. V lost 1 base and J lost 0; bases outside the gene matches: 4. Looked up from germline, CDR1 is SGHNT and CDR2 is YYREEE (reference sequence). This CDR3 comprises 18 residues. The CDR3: CASSLRDRGSSGANVLTF. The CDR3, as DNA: TGTGCCAGCAGCTTGAGGGACAGGGGAAGCTCTGGGGCCAACGTCCTGACTTTC.

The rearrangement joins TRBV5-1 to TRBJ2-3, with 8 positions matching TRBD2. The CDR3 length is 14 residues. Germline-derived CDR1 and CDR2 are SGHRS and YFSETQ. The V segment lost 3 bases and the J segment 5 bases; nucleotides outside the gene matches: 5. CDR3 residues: CASSWGLDLDTQYF. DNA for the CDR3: TGCGCCAGCAGCTGGGGACTAGATTTAGATACGCAGTATTTT.

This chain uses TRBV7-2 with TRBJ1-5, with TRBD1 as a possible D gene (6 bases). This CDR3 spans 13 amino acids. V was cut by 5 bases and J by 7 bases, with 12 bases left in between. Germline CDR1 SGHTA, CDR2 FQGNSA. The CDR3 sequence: CASSQQGNQPQHF. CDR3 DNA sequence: TGTGCCAGCAGCCAACAGGGAAACCAGCCCCAGCATTTT.

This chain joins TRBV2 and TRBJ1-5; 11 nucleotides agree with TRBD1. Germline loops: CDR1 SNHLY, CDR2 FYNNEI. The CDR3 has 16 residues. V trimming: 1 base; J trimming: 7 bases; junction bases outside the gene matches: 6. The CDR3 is CASSEGAGTGGQPQHF. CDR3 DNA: TGTGCCAGCAGTGAAGGGGCGGGGACAGGGGGACAGCCCCAGCATTTT.

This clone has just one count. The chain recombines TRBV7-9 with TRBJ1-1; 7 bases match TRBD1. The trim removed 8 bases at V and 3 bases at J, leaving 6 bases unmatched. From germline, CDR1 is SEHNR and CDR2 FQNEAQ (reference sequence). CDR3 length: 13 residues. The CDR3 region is CASHFTGDTEAFF. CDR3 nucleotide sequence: TGTGCCAGCCATTTTACAGGGGACACTGAAGCTTTCTTT.

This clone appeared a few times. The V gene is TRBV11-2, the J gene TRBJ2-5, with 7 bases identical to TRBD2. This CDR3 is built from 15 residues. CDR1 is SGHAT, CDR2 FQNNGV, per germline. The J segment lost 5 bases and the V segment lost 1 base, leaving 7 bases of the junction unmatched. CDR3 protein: CASSLGASGRETQYF. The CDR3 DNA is TGTGCCAGCAGCTTAGGGGCTAGCGGCCGGGAGACCCAGTACTTC.

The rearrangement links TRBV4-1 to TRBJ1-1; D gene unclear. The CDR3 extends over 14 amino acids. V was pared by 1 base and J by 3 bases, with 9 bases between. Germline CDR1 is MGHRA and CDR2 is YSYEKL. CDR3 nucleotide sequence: TGCGCCAGCAGCCAAGTTCCCGGGGACACTGAAGCTTTCTTT. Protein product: CASSQVPGDTEAFF.

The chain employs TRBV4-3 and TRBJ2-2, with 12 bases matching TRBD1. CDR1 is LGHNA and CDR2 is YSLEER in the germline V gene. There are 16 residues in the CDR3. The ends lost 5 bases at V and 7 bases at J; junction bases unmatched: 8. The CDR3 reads CASSTGTGGSHGELFF. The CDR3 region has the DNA TGCGCCAGCAGCACTGGGACAGGGGGCTCGCACGGGGAGCTGTTTTTT.

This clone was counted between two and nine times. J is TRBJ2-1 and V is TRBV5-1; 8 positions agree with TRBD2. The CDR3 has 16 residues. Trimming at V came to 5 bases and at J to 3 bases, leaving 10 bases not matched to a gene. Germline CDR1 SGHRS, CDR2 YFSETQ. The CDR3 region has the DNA TGCGCCAGCAGACCACCCGGGACTAGGCACTACAATGAGCAGTTCTTC. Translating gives CASRPPGTRHYNEQFF.

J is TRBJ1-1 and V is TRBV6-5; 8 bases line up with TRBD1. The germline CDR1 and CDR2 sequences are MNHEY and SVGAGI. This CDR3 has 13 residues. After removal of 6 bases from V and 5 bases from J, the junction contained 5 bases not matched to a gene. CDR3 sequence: CASRPGGLTEAFF. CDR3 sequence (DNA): TGTGCCAGCAGGCCAGGGGGCTTGACTGAAGCTTTCTTT.

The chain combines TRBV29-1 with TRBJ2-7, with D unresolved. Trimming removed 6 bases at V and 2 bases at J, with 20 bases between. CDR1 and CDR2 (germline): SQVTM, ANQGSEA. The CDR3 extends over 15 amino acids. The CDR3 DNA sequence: TGCAGCGTCCGGTTGGCAGGCCGGAATCCCTACGAGCAGTACTTC. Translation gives CSVRLAGRNPYEQYF.

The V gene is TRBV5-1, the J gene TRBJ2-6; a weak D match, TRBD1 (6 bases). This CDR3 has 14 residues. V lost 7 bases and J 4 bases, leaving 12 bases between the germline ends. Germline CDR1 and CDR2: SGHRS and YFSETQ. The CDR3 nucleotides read TGCGCCAGCGAAACAGGGTCCGGGGCCAACGTCCTGACTTTC. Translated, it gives CASETGSGANVLTF.

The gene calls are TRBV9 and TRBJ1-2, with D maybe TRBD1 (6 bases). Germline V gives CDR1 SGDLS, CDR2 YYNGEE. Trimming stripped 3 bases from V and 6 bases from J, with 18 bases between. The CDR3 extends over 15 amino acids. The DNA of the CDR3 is TGTGCCAGCAGCGCCCACAGGGTCTCCCTCGATGGCTACACCTTC. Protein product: CASSAHRVSLDGYTF.

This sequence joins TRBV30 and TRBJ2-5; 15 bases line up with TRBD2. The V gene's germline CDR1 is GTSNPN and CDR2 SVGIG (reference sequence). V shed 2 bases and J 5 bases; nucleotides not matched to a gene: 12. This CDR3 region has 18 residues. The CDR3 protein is CAWSSSRTSGGGWETQYF. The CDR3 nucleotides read TGTGCCTGGAGTTCCTCACGGACTAGCGGGGGGGGTTGGGAGACCCAGTACTTC.

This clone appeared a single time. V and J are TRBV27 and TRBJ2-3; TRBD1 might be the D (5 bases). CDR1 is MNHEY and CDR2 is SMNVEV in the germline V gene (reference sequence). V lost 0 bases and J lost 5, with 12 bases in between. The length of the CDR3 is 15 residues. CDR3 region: CASSLSGRAIDTQYF. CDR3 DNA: TGTGCCAGCAGTTTATCGGGCAGGGCTATAGATACGCAGTATTTT.

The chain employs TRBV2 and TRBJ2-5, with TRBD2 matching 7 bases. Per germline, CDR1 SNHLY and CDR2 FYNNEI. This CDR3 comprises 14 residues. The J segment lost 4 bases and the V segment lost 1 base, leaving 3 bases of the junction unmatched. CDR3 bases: TGTGCCAGCAGTGAAGAGGGGAGGGGAGAGACCCAGTACTTC. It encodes CASSEEGRGETQYF.